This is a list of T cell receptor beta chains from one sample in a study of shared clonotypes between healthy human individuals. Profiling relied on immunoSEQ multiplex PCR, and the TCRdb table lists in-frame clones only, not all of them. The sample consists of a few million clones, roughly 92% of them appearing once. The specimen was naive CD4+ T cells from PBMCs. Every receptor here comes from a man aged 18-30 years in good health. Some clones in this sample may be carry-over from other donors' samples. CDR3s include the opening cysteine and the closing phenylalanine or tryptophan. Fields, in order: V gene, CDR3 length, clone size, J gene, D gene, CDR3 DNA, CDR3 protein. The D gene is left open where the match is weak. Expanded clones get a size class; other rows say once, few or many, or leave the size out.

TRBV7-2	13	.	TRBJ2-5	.	TGTGCCAGCAGCTTATACAGGCAAGAGACCCAGTACTTC	CASSLYRQETQYF
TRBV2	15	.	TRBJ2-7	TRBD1	TGTGCCAGCACCCCCGGACAGGGGGGTTCCTACGAGCAGTACTTC	CASTPGQGGSYEQYF
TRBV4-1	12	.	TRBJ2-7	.	TGCGCCAGCAGCCATATCCGACGGGAGCAGTACTTC	CASSHIRREQYF
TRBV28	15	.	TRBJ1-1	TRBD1	TGTGCCAGCAGTTTGACAGGGTTTCCATTCGCTGAAGCTTTCTTT	CASSLTGFPFAEAFF
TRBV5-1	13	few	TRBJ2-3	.	TGCGCCAGCAGCTTTCCGGGCACAGATACGCAGTATTTT	CASSFPGTDTQYF
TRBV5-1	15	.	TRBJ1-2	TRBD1	TGCGCCAGCAGCTTCGCGGGACAGGAGGTTGATGGCTACACCTTC	CASSFAGQEVDGYTF
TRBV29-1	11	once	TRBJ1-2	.	TGCAGCGTTGGGACGGAAAATGGCTACACCTTC	CSVGTENGYTF
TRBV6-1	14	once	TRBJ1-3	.	TGTGCCAGCAGTGAAGCGGGGTTTGTAAACACCATATATTTT	CASSEAGFVNTIYF
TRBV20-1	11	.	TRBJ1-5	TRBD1	TGCAGTGTACAGGGGAATCAGCCCCAGCATTTT	CSVQGNQPQHF
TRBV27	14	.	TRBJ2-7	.	TGTGCCAGCAGTTTAGAGGGGGGGTCCTACGAGCAGTACTTC	CASSLEGGSYEQYF
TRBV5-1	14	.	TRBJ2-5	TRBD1	TGCGCCAGCAGCTGGGGGACAGGGGGAGAGACCCAGTACTTC	CASSWGTGGETQYF
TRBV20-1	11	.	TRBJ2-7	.	TGCAGTGTTATAGACACCTACGAGCAGTACTTC	CSVIDTYEQYF
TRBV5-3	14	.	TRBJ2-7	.	TGTGAAGCAACCCGACGGGGAGAACGTGACGAGCAGTACTTC	CEATRRGERDEQYF
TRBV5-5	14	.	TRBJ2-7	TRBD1	TGTGCCAGCAGCCCCGACAGGGTGCCCTACGAGCAGTACTTC	CASSPDRVPYEQYF
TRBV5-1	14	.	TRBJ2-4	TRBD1	TGCGCCAGCAGCCAGAGACAGGGGACAAACATTCAGTACTTC	CASSQRQGTNIQYF
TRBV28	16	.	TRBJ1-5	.	TGTGCCAGCAGACCACCCAGGGGACGAGGCAATCAGCCCCAGCATTTT	CASRPPRGRGNQPQHF
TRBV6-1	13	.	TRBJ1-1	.	TGTGCCAGCAGTGTTAGGGGGTTCACTGAAGCTTTCTTT	CASSVRGFTEAFF
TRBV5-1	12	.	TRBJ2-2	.	TGCGCCAGCAGCTTGGGACCCGGGGAGCTGTTTTTT	CASSLGPGELFF
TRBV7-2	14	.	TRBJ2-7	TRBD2	TGTGCCAGCAGACAAGGGACTAGCGGGCGCGAGCAGTACTTC	CASRQGTSGREQYF
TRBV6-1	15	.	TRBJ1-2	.	TGTGCCAGCAGTGGAAACAGGGCGCCTGGTGGCGGCTACACCTTC	CASSGNRAPGGGYTF
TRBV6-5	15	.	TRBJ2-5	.	TGTGCCAGCAGTTACAGTCAGCTCTTTCAAGAGACCCAGTACTTC	CASSYSQLFQETQYF
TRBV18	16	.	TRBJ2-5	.	TGTGCCAGCTCACCTACTCCGGGGGATTACCAAGAGACCCAGTACTTC	CASSPTPGDYQETQYF
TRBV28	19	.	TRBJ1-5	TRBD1	TGTGCCAGCAGTTTATTTCCGCATTGGGACAGGGAGAGCAATCAGCCCCAGCATTTT	CASSLFPHWDRESNQPQHF
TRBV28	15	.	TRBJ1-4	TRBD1	TGTGCCAGCAGTACCGGGGACAGACGGATTGAAAAACTGTTTTTT	CASSTGDRRIEKLFF
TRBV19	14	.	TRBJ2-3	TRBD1	TGTGCCAGTAGAGGGAGGACAGGGTTGGATACGCAGTATTTT	CASRGRTGLDTQYF
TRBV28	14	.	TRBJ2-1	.	TGTGCCAGCAGCCAGGGCGGGATAGTCAATGAGCAGTTCTTC	CASSQGGIVNEQFF
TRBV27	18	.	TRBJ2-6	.	TGTGCCAGCAGGTCACGAGAGGCGAAGGACTCTGGGGCCAACGTCCTGACTTTC	CASRSREAKDSGANVLTF
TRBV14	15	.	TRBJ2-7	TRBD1	TGTGCCAGCAGCCCCTTAGGGACAGGGAACATCGAGCAGTACTTC	CASSPLGTGNIEQYF
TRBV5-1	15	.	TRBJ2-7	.	TGCGCCAGCAGCTTGGCCCCGACAGAAGCCTACGAGCAGTACTTC	CASSLAPTEAYEQYF